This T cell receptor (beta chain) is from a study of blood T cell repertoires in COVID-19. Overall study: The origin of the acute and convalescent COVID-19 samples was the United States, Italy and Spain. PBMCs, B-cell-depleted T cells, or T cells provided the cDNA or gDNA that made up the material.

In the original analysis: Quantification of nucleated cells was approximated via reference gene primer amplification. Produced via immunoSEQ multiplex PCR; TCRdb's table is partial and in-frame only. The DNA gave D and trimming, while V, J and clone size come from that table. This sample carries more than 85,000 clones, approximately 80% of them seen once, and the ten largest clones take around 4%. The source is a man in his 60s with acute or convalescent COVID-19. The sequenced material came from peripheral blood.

The CDR3 sequence: CASRSGGNYGYTF. For the CDR3, the DNA is TGTGCCAGCAGGTCGGGAGGTAACTATGGCTACACCTTC. The V gene is TRBV2, the J gene TRBJ1-2, with no clear D. The CDR3 has 13 amino acids. CDR1 and CDR2 from the germline V gene are SNHLY and FYNNEI. V shed 6 bases and J shed 1 base, with 9 bases lying between them.